Listed below are T cell receptor beta chains from one sample, sequenced in a study of cytotoxic CD8 clonotypes in ibrutinib-treated CLL. Libraries were prepared by immunoSEQ multiplex PCR; TCRdb keeps only in-frame clonotypes and omits some of them. The table has about 270,000 clones, more than 70% seen once. The sequenced sample was PBMCs, obtained at disease progression, from a patient treated with ibrutinib. These receptors originate from a human donor with chronic lymphocytic leukemia. CDR3s include the opening cysteine and the closing phenylalanine or tryptophan. D genes are given only for firm matches. Not all rows give a size; the values are once, few, many and, for expanded clones, a class.

abundance	v_gene	j_gene	d_gene	CDR3aa	CDR3nt
.	TRBV7-9	TRBJ1-5	TRBD1	CASSLTWTGRAQPQHF	TGTGCCAGCAGCCTTACATGGACAGGGCGGGCTCAGCCCCAGCATTTT
once	TRBV27	TRBJ2-4	.	CASSSKGLTSGQQNIQYF	TGTGCCAGCAGTTCCAAAGGCCTTACTAGTGGACAACAAAACATTCAGTACTTC
.	TRBV11-2	TRBJ2-7	.	CASSLDPANEQYF	TGTGCCAGCAGCTTAGACCCAGCCAACGAGCAGTACTTC
.	TRBV9	TRBJ2-5	TRBD1	CASSAEGQGSQETQYF	TGTGCCAGCAGCGCAGAGGGACAGGGGTCACAAGAGACCCAGTACTTC
.	TRBV29-1	TRBJ1-4	.	CSVKRGGKDEKLFF	TGCAGCGTAAAAAGGGGGGGGAAGGATGAAAAACTGTTTTTT
.	TRBV4-1	TRBJ2-1	TRBD2	CASSQGPPHFGLAWGNEQFF	TGCGCCAGCAGCCAAGGTCCCCCTCACTTTGGACTAGCGTGGGGCAATGAGCAGTTCTTC
.	TRBV7-8	TRBJ2-7	.	CASSFQRWGEVYEQYF	TGTGCCAGCAGCTTCCAAAGATGGGGGGAGGTTTACGAGCAGTACTTC
.	TRBV27	TRBJ2-6	.	CASSLSTGTGANVLTF	TGTGCCAGCAGTTTATCCACAGGGACTGGGGCCAACGTCCTGACTTTC
.	TRBV6-1	TRBJ2-2	.	CASSDWGVRGELFF	TGTGCCAGCAGTGATTGGGGAGTTAGAGGGGAGCTGTTTTTT
few	TRBV7-2	TRBJ1-6	TRBD1	CASSFYTGTGSSPLHF	TGTGCCAGCAGCTTCTACACCGGGACAGGGAGTTCACCCCTCCACTTT
.	TRBV14	TRBJ2-3	.	CASSQDLRFTDTQYF	TGTGCCAGCAGCCAAGATCTTAGATTTACAGATACGCAGTATTTT
few	TRBV9	TRBJ2-5	.	CASSSSVYQETQYF	TGTGCCAGCAGTAGTAGCGTATACCAAGAGACCCAGTACTTC
.	TRBV9	TRBJ1-1	.	CASSAGLNTEAFF	TGTGCCAGCAGCGCCGGGCTAAACACTGAAGCTTTCTTT
once	TRBV2	TRBJ2-3	.	CASTLGITDTQYF	TGTGCCAGCACACTAGGAATCACAGATACGCAGTATTTT
.	TRBV4-3	TRBJ2-5	TRBD1	CASSLTHRGETQYF	TGCGCCAGCAGCCTGACGCACAGGGGGGAGACCCAGTACTTC
.	TRBV18	TRBJ1-1	TRBD1	CASSEQGVNTEAFF	TGTGCCAGCTCCGAACAGGGGGTAAACACTGAAGCTTTCTTT
.	TRBV7-6	TRBJ2-3	TRBD2	CASSLADGLAGDADTQYF	TGTGCCAGCAGCTTAGCGGACGGGCTAGCGGGAGACGCAGATACGCAGTATTTT
.	TRBV5-1	TRBJ2-7	TRBD2	CASSFRTSGGSSYEQYF	TGCGCCAGCAGCTTCCGGACTAGCGGGGGTAGCTCCTACGAGCAGTACTTC
.	TRBV29-1	TRBJ2-7	TRBD1	CSVGDSTGPHEQYF	TGCAGCGTTGGGGATTCGACAGGGCCCCACGAGCAGTACTTC
.	TRBV19	TRBJ2-7	.	CASSIRLDSYEQYF	TGTGCCAGTAGTATTCGGCTAGACTCCTACGAGCAGTACTTC
few	TRBV18	TRBJ2-3	.	CASSPPGSGSDTQYF	TGTGCCAGCTCACCACCTGGCAGCGGTTCAGATACGCAGTATTTT
.	TRBV6-6	TRBJ2-5	.	CASSYEWGKETQYF	TGTGCCAGCAGTTACGAATGGGGAAAAGAGACCCAGTACTTC
.	TRBV7-9	TRBJ2-1	.	CASSLVGGTFYNEQFF	TGTGCCAGCAGCTTAGTTGGCGGGACCTTCTACAATGAGCAGTTCTTC
.	TRBV7-9	TRBJ2-5	TRBD1	CASGDRAETQYF	TGTGCCAGCGGGGACAGGGCAGAGACCCAGTACTTC
once	TRBV19	TRBJ2-3	.	CANFVLEAPTDTQYF	TGTGCCAACTTCGTATTAGAGGCGCCTACAGATACGCAGTATTTT
.	TRBV5-4	TRBJ2-5	TRBD1	CASSAGQGYETQYF	TGTGCCAGCAGCGCGGGACAGGGTTACGAGACCCAGTACTTC
once	TRBV25-1	TRBJ1-2	.	CAIKPWGNYGYTF	TGTGCCATCAAGCCCTGGGGGAACTATGGCTACACCTTC
.	TRBV11-2	TRBJ2-1	TRBD2	CASRRGGGFHNEQFF	TGTGCCAGCAGAAGGGGCGGGGGGTTCCACAATGAGCAGTTCTTC
.	TRBV5-4	TRBJ2-1	TRBD2	CASSPSGRANEQFF	TGTGCCAGCAGCCCAAGCGGGAGGGCCAATGAGCAGTTCTTC
.	TRBV5-1	TRBJ1-4	TRBD1	CASSPDRVSNEKLFF	TGCGCCAGCAGCCCCGACAGGGTCTCTAATGAAAAACTGTTTTTT
once	TRBV28	TRBJ2-6	TRBD1	CASSPRQGEAGANVLTF	TGTGCCAGCAGTCCCCGACAGGGGGAAGCTGGGGCCAACGTCCTGACTTTC
.	TRBV27	TRBJ2-7	.	CASSWARGPVDEQYF	TGTGCCAGCAGTTGGGCCAGGGGACCGGTGGACGAGCAGTACTTC
.	TRBV2	TRBJ1-2	.	CARSTDNYGYTF	TGTGCCAGATCGACAGACAACTATGGCTACACCTTC
once	TRBV4-1	TRBJ2-1	TRBD2	CASSLLAGEEGNEQFF	TGCGCCAGCAGCCTACTCGCGGGGGAGGAGGGCAATGAGCAGTTCTTC
.	TRBV5-5	TRBJ2-7	TRBD1	CASSTDRGDEQYF	TGTGCCAGCAGCACGGACAGGGGAGACGAGCAGTACTTC
.	TRBV29-1	TRBJ2-1	.	CSVRGYNEQFF	TGCAGCGTTAGGGGGTACAATGAGCAGTTCTTC
.	TRBV5-1	TRBJ1-2	.	CASSLGVTHYGYTF	TGCGCCAGCAGCTTGGGGGTCACCCACTATGGCTACACCTTC
.	TRBV27	TRBJ2-2	TRBD1	CASSLPGQGAPTGELFF	TGTGCCAGCAGTTTGCCGGGACAGGGGGCGCCTACCGGGGAGCTGTTTTTT
.	TRBV4-1	TRBJ1-4	.	CASSQVVTAGKLFF	TGCGCCAGCAGCCAAGTGGTGACAGCCGGGAAACTGTTTTTT
few	TRBV11-3	TRBJ2-7	TRBD1	CASSFGTGSYEQYF	TGTGCCAGCAGCTTCGGGACAGGGTCCTACGAGCAGTACTTC
.	TRBV6-1	TRBJ2-7	.	CASSVTGRYEQYF	TGTGCCAGCAGTGTCACAGGGCGTTACGAGCAGTACTTC
.	TRBV7-9	TRBJ2-7	.	CASTLYPQGGGEQYF	TGTGCCAGCACCCTCTATCCCCAAGGGGGAGGCGAGCAGTACTTC
.	TRBV15	TRBJ2-2	.	CATSRWPSNTGELFF	TGTGCCACCAGCAGATGGCCGTCGAACACCGGGGAGCTGTTTTTT
once	TRBV4-1	TRBJ1-1	.	CASSSPRGGTEAFF	TGCGCCAGCAGCTCCCCCCGGGGAGGCACTGAAGCTTTCTTT
.	TRBV9	TRBJ2-1	.	CASSVWSNGNEQFF	TGTGCCAGCAGCGTATGGTCCAACGGCAATGAGCAGTTCTTC
.	TRBV7-3	TRBJ2-7	TRBD1	CASSPQGGYEQYF	TGTGCCAGCAGCCCACAGGGGGGCTACGAGCAGTACTTC
.	TRBV5-1	TRBJ2-7	TRBD1	CASRRGWGDRGYEQYF	TGCGCCAGCAGACGTGGGTGGGGCGACAGGGGCTACGAGCAGTACTTC
.	TRBV5-8	TRBJ2-2	TRBD2	CASSPGGVNTGELFF	TGTGCCAGCAGCCCGGGGGGGGTGAACACCGGGGAGCTGTTTTTT
.	TRBV5-1	TRBJ1-6	.	CASSRGVDKSSYNSPLHF	TGCGCCAGCAGCAGGGGGGTAGACAAGAGCTCCTATAATTCACCCCTCCACTTT
once	TRBV5-5	TRBJ2-1	.	CASSLVRENEQFF	TGTGCCAGCAGCTTGGTAAGGGAAAATGAGCAGTTCTTC
.	TRBV6-5	TRBJ2-7	TRBD1	CASSYRDRLSYEQYF	TGTGCCAGCAGTTACCGGGACAGACTCTCCTACGAGCAGTACTTC